Below, 23 T cell receptor beta chains from the same sample are listed, as sequenced in a study of OX40 agonist ivuxolimab in advanced cancers. The method was immunoSEQ multiplex PCR; TCRdb's version includes in-frame clones alone and lacks a portion of them. The data hold about 130,000 clones, with just over 90% observed a single time. Here the sequenced sample was CD4+ or CD8+ T cells sorted from blood, taken in a trial of the OX40 agonist ivuxolimab. These receptors originate from an adult with an advanced solid tumor such as melanoma, head and neck, liver or kidney cancer.

This chain joins TRBV7-8 and TRBJ2-1; D gene uncertain. CDR1 and CDR2 from the germline V gene are SGHVS and FQNEAQ. V gave up 2 bases and J gave up 1 base, with 9 bases separating them. The CDR3 loop spans 15 amino acids. The DNA of the CDR3 is TGTGCCAGCAGCTTAAGGTGGGAATCCTACAATGAGCAGTTCTTC. It is translated as CASSLRWESYNEQFF.

The chain carries TRBV5-1 and TRBJ1-1; possible D gene TRBD1, 5 bases. CDR3 length equals 14 residues. Germline lookup yields CDR1 SGHRS and CDR2 YFSETQ. Trimming removed 4 bases at V and 1 base at J, with 11 bases between. CDR3 amino acids: CASSMDKGNTEAFF. The DNA for the CDR3 is TGCGCCAGCAGCATGGACAAAGGGAACACTGAAGCTTTCTTT.

This clone appeared once. The chain is built from TRBV19 and TRBJ1-5, with a possible D match to TRBD1 (5 bases). V was shortened by 5 bases and J by 3 bases, with 11 bases between the two germline ends. Germline V gene lookup returns CDR1 LNHDA and CDR2 SQIVND (reference sequence). This CDR3 contains 14 residues. In nucleotides, the CDR3 is TGTGCCAGTAGTTATCGGGGGGTCAATCAGCCCCAGCATTTT. Translation: CASSYRGVNQPQHF.

The V gene is TRBV15, the J gene TRBJ2-7; perhaps TRBD1 as D (5 bases). There are 14 residues in the CDR3. Germline V lookup: CDR1 LNHNV, CDR2 YYDKDF (reference sequence). Trimming shortened V by 1 base and J by 4 bases, and 11 bases separated the two germline ends. In nucleotides, the CDR3 is TGTGCCACCAGCAGAGGACAGCTAAAATACGAGCAGTACTTC. It is translated as CATSRGQLKYEQYF.

V usage is TRBV18 and J usage is TRBJ2-1, with D unclear. Germline V lookup: CDR1 KGHSH, CDR2 LQKENI. The V gene lost 3 bases and the J gene lost 5 bases, with 11 bases spanning the gap. CDR3 length: 14 residues. CDR3 nucleotides: TGTGCCAGCTCACCCCTCCGACAAAACAATGAGCAGTTCTTC. Amino acids: CASSPLRQNNEQFF.

As to this clone: Sequence at one end of the junction differs from germline and may be a read error. This rearrangement joins TRBV15 to TRBJ2-7; 8 nucleotides line up with TRBD2. Germline CDR1 reads LNHNV; CDR2 reads YYDKDF (reference sequence). This CDR3 has 15 amino acids. The CDR3 region is CAASRLAGISYEQYF. Here the CDR3 DNA reads TGTGCCGCCAGCAGATTAGCGGGAATCTCCTACGAGCAGTACTTC.

The CDR3 nucleotides read TGCGCCAGCAGCTTGTTCCTAGCGGGAGGGAAGTCCTACAATGAGCAGTTCTTC. It is translated as CASSLFLAGGKSYNEQFF. The chain links TRBV5-1 to TRBJ2-1; TRBD2 matches 12 bases. V lost 1 base, J lost 1 base, and 6 bases stayed unmatched. Germline CDR1 SGHRS, CDR2 YFSETQ. The CDR3 spans 18 residues.

The chain combines TRBV5-1 with TRBJ2-7; the D gene is possibly TRBD1 (6 bases). Germline assignment: CDR1 SGHRS and CDR2 YFSETQ. This CDR3 spans 16 amino acids. The V end was cut by 0 bases, the J end by 0 bases, with 13 bases between. In DNA, the CDR3 is TGCGCCAGCAGCTTGGAGGTGGGGGCAGCCTCCTACGAGCAGTACTTC. It translates to CASSLEVGAASYEQYF.

This clone was detected once. This sequence joins TRBV29-1 and TRBJ2-3; maybe TRBD1 (6 bases). The CDR3 has 13 residues. Trimming took off 7 bases at V and 2 bases at J, with 13 bases between the two ends. Germline CDR1 SQVTM, CDR2 ANQGSEA. CDR3 loop: CSGDTRLTDTQYF. In nucleotides, the CDR3 is TGCAGCGGGGACACCCGCCTCACAGATACGCAGTATTTT.

The V call is TRBV6-5, the J call TRBJ1-6; 7 bases fit TRBD1. J gave up 8 bases and V 0 bases, and 4 bases lay outside the gene matches. CDR1 is MNHEY, CDR2 SVGAGI, per germline. CDR3 size: 15 residues. This CDR3 is CASSYSIRGDSPLHF. In DNA form, the CDR3 reads TGTGCCAGCAGTTACTCGATCAGGGGGGATTCACCCCTCCACTTT.

The J gene is TRBJ1-3, the V gene TRBV30; a weak D match, TRBD1 (5 bases). V lost 4 bases and J lost 2, with 12 bases in between. The CDR3 sequence is 14 residues long. CDR1 GTSNPN and CDR2 SVGIG come from the germline V gene (reference sequence). The CDR3 spells CAWIRGRPGNTIYF. In DNA, the CDR3 is TGTGCCTGGATCCGGGGACGGCCTGGAAACACCATATATTTT.

The gene calls are TRBV5-1 and TRBJ2-1; 12 positions match TRBD1. Germline CDR1 reads SGHRS; CDR2 reads YFSETQ. CDR3 length: 15 residues. Trimming cost V 4 bases and J 7 bases; bases outside gene matches: 6. The CDR3 spells CASSPGQGARNEQFF. The CDR3 DNA reads as TGCGCCAGCAGCCCGGGACAGGGGGCGCGAAATGAGCAGTTCTTC.

The V call is TRBV11-2, the J call TRBJ2-1; perhaps TRBD2 as D (6 bases). The CDR3 sequence is 16 residues long. Germline CDR1 is SGHAT and CDR2 is FQNNGV. V shed 4 bases and J shed 9 bases, with 22 bases lying between them. CDR3 nucleotide sequence: TGTGCCAGCAGCTACGTCGGCCGGGACTCGAGGGGTGAGCAGTTCTTC. Residues: CASSYVGRDSRGEQFF.

The rearrangement joins TRBV27 to TRBJ1-1; TRBD1 matches 8 bases. CDR1 MNHEY and CDR2 SMNVEV come from the germline V gene (reference sequence). The CDR3 loop spans 17 amino acids. V shed 4 bases, J shed 0 bases, and the junction held 10 bases outside the gene matches. The CDR3 nucleotides are TGTGCCAGCAGTTCCCTGGACAGGGTTTCGATGAACACTGAAGCTTTCTTT. This sequence encodes CASSSLDRVSMNTEAFF.

As DNA, the CDR3 is TGCGCCAGCAGCCGGGATCGAGGGGACTCCTACGAGCAGTACTTC. This encodes CASSRDRGDSYEQYF. The chain carries TRBV4-1 and TRBJ2-7; D possibly matches TRBD1 or TRBD2 (5 bases each). Germline V lookup: CDR1 MGHRA, CDR2 YSYEKL. The CDR3 spans 15 residues. The V gene lost 4 bases and the J gene lost 0 bases, with 13 bases spanning the gap.

The rearrangement uses TRBV5-4 and TRBJ2-7; D possibly corresponds to TRBD2 (6 bases). V was shortened by 3 bases and J by 0 bases, with 13 bases between the two germline ends. The CDR3 is made up of 15 amino acids. Germline V gene lookup returns CDR1 SGHNT and CDR2 YYREEE (reference sequence). CDR3 in amino acids: CASSSEGRSSYEQYF. The CDR3, as DNA: TGTGCCAGCAGCTCGGAAGGGAGGAGCTCCTACGAGCAGTACTTC.

Notes on this clone: At one end the junction does not follow the germline gene, possibly because of a read error. The V and J genes are TRBV7-7 and TRBJ1-1; the D gene is possibly TRBD1 (5 bases). Germline lookup yields CDR1 SSHAT and CDR2 FNYEAQ (reference sequence). The CDR3 length is 16 residues. CDR3 in DNA: TGTGCTAGCAGCCGGACCGGCAGGGTGGGGAACACTGAAGCTTTCTTT. This codes for CASSRTGRVGNTEAFF.

CDR3 DNA: TGTGCCAGCAGCCCCTCGGGGGCAGGGCAGCCCCAGCATTTT. Translated, it gives CASSPSGAGQPQHF. The chain is built from TRBV7-3 and TRBJ1-5; maybe TRBD1 (6 bases). CDR1 and CDR2 from the germline V gene are SGHTA and FQGTGA. V was trimmed by 5 bases and J by 7 bases, leaving 15 bases between them. This CDR3 region has 14 residues.

The V and J genes are TRBV19 and TRBJ1-2, with D possibly matching TRBD1 (6 bases). Trimming pared 7 bases from V and 4 bases from J, leaving 13 bases between. Germline CDR1 reads LNHDA; CDR2 reads SQIVND (reference sequence). The CDR3 is made up of 13 amino acids. The CDR3: CASKGEGFYGYTF. For the CDR3, the DNA is TGTGCCAGTAAGGGGGAGGGATTCTATGGCTACACCTTC.

CDR3 nucleotides: TGCGCCAGCAGCTTGGCAAGCATTCCCACAGATACGCAGTATTTT. Protein sequence: CASSLASIPTDTQYF. The V call is TRBV5-1, the J call TRBJ2-3; D not certain. Germline-derived CDR1 and CDR2 are SGHRS and YFSETQ. CDR3 length: 15 amino acids. Trimming took 0 bases from V and 2 from J, leaving 10 bases between them.

There are a few counts of this clone. The rearrangement links TRBV6-6 to TRBJ1-6, with D possibly matching TRBD1 (5 bases). The germline V gene encodes CDR1 MNHNY and CDR2 SVGAGI (reference sequence). Trimming took off 5 bases at V and 6 bases at J, with 8 bases between the two ends. This CDR3 is 13 amino acids long. The CDR3 DNA reads as TGTGCCAGCAGTAAGGGGATTAATTCACCCCTCCACTTT. Its translation is CASSKGINSPLHF.

This clone was detected a few times. The rearrangement uses TRBV18 and TRBJ1-2, with D uncertain. The germline gives CDR1 KGHSH, CDR2 LQKENI. The CDR3 covers 14 residues. Trimming pared 3 bases from V and 2 bases from J, leaving 10 bases between. This CDR3 is CASSPAPANYGYTF. CDR3 bases: TGTGCCAGCTCACCGGCCCCGGCCAACTATGGCTACACCTTC.

The J gene is TRBJ2-1, the V gene TRBV28; TRBD2 aligns across 16 bases. The trim removed 6 bases at V and 9 bases at J, leaving 8 bases unmatched. Per germline, CDR1 MDHEN and CDR2 SYDVKM. The CDR3 runs 16 residues. The CDR3 nucleotides are TGTGCCAGCAGCAAACCCGGGACTAGCGGGAGGGGTGAGCAGTTCTTC. Protein product: CASSKPGTSGRGEQFF.